This T cell receptor beta chain derives from a study of shared clonotypes between healthy human individuals. About the study: Researchers assigned three CD4 naive, three CD4 memory, two CD8 naive and one CD8 memory plate to each donor. Whole-study results and caveats: Sharing of clonotypes among donors was expected to vary with sequencing depth. In general, naive subsets displayed greater estimated richness than memory subsets did.

Sequencing was performed with immunoSEQ multiplex PCR; in TCRdb, only in-frame clones are kept and a portion is missing. The sample shows 1,400,000 or so clones, 98% of them seen only once. Germline CDR1 SGHRS, CDR2 YFSETQ. The CDR3 runs to 14 residues. Trimming pared 0 bases from V and 1 base from J, leaving 6 bases between. Of note for this clone: As yet, its antigen is unknown. Other DNA variants within this sample encode the same CDR3.

The gene calls are TRBV5-1 and TRBJ2-3; unclear D gene. The specimen was naive CD4+ T cells sorted from blood. Subset defined: CD45RA+ positively selected. The receptor was isolated from a man in his thirties or forties in good health. CDR3 sequence (DNA): TGCGCCAGCAGCTTGGCCGGAGGCACAGATACGCAGTATTTT. Protein sequence: CASSLAGGTDTQYF. Full variable domain (missing parts from reference TRBV5-1 and TRBJ2-3): KAGVTQTPRYLIKTRGQQVTLSCSPISGHRSVSWYQQTPGQGLQFLFEYFSETQRNKGNFPGRFSGRQFSNSRSEMNVSTLELGDSALYLCASSLAGGTDTQYFGPGTRLTVL.